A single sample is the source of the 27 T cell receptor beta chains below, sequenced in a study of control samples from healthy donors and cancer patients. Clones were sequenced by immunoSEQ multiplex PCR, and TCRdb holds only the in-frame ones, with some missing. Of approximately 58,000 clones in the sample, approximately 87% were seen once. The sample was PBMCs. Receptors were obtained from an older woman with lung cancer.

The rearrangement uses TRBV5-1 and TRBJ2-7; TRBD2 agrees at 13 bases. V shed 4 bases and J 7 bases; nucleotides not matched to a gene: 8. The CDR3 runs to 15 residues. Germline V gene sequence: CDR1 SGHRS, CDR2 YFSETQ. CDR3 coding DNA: TGCGCCAGCAGCCCCCGGACTAGCGGGAGTTGGGAGCAGTACTTC. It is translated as CASSPRTSGSWEQYF.

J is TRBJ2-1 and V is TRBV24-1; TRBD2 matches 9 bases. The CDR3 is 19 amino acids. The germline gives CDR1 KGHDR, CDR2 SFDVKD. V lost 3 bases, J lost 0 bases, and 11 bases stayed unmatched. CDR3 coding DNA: TGTGCCACCAGTGATCCCAGGGCTAGCGGGACTTACTCCTACAATGAGCAGTTCTTC. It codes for CATSDPRASGTYSYNEQFF.

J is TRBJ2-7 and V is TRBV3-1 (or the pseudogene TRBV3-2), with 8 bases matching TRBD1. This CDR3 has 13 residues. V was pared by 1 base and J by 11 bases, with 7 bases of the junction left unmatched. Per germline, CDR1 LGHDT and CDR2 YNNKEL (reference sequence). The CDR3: CASSQGRQGLEYF. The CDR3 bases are TGTGCCAGCAGCCAAGGCCGACAGGGGTTGGAGTACTTC.

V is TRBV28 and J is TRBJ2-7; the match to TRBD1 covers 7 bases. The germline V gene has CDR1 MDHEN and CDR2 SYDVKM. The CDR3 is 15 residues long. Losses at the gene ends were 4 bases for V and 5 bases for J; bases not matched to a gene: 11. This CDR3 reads CASSSHSGQRNEQYF. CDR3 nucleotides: TGTGCCAGCAGTTCTCATTCGGGACAGAGGAACGAGCAGTACTTC.

The CDR3 region is CASSLSGQGNQPQHF. CDR3 nucleotides: TGCGCCAGCAGCCTATCGGGACAGGGGAATCAGCCCCAGCATTTT. The chain links TRBV4-1 to TRBJ1-5; 10 nucleotides line up with TRBD1. The CDR3 runs 15 residues. Germline lookup yields CDR1 MGHRA and CDR2 YSYEKL. J lost 4 bases, V lost 4 bases, and 4 bases had no gene match.

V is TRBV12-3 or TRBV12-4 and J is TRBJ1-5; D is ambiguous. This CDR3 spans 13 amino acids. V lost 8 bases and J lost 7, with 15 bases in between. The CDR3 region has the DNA TGTGCCAGCCTGCTTGTTTTGGGGCAGCCCCAGCATTTT. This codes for CASLLVLGQPQHF.

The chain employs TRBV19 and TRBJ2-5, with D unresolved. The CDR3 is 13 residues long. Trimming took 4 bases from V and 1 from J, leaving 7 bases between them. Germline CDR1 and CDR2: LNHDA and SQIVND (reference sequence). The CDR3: CASSKLPQETQYF. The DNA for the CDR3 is TGTGCCAGTAGTAAGCTCCCCCAAGAGACCCAGTACTTC.

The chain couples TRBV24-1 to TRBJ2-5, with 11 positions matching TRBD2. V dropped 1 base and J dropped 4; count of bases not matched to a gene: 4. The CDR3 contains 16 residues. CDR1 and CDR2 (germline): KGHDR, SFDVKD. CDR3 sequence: CATSDFSSGRLETQYF. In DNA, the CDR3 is TGTGCCACCAGTGATTTTTCTAGCGGGAGGTTAGAGACCCAGTACTTC.

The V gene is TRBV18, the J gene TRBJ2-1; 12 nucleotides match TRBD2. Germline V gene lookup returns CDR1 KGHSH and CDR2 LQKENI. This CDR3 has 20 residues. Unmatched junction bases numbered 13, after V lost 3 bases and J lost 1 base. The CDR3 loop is CASSPSAAGLAGRSYNEQFF. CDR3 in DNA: TGTGCCAGCTCACCTTCGGCAGCGGGACTAGCGGGCCGTTCCTACAATGAGCAGTTCTTC.

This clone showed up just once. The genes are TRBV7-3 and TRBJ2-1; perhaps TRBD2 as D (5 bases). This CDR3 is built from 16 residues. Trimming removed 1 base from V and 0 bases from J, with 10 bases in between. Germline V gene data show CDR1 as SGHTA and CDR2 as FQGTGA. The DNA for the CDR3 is TGTGCCAGCAGCTTAAAGAGAGACTACTCCTACAATGAGCAGTTCTTC. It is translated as CASSLKRDYSYNEQFF.

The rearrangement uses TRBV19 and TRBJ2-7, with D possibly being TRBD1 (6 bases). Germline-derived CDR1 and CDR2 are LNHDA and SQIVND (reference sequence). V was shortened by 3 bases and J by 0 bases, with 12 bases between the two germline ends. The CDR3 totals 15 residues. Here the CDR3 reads CASSIAGTISYEQYF. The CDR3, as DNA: TGTGCCAGTAGTATCGCCGGGACAATCTCCTACGAGCAGTACTTC.

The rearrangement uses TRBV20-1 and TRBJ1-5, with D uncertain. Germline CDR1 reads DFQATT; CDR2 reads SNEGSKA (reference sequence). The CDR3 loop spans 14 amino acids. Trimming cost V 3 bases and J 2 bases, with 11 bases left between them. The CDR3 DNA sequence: TGCAGTGCTAGTTCCCCCTTGGGCAATCAGCCCCAGCATTTT. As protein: CSASSPLGNQPQHF.

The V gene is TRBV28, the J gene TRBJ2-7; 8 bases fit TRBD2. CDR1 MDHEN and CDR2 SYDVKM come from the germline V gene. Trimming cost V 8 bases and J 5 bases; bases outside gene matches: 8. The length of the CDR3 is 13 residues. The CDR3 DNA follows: TGTGCCAGCGAACCGGGAGGGAATGACGAGCAGTACTTC. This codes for CASEPGGNDEQYF.

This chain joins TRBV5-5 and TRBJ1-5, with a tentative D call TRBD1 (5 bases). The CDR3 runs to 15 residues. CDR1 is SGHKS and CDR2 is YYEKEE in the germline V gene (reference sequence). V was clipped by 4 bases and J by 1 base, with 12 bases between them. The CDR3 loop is CASSVGRWSNQPQHF. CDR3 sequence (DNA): TGTGCCAGCAGCGTGGGGCGGTGGAGCAATCAGCCCCAGCATTTT.

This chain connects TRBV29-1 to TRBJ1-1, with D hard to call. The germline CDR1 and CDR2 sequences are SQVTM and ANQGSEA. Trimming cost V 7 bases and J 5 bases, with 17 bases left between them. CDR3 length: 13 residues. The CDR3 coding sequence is TGCAGCGGGGCCAAGCCTCTGATAACTGAAGCTTTCTTT. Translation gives CSGAKPLITEAFF.

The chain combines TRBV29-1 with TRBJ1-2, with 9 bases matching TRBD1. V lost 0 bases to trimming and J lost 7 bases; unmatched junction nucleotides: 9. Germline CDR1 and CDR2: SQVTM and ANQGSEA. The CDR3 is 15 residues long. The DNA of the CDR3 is TGCAGCGTTGAAGATGGCCGGACAGGGGTGTTTGGCTACACCTTC. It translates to CSVEDGRTGVFGYTF.

Written as DNA, the CDR3 is TGTGCCAGCAGCTTAGGCCTAGCGGGTACCTACAATGAGCAGTTCTTC. Its translation is CASSLGLAGTYNEQFF. The chain links TRBV11-2 to TRBJ2-1; TRBD2 matches at 8 bases. The CDR3 loop spans 16 amino acids. J lost 2 bases, V lost 1 base, and 4 bases had no gene match. In germline, CDR1 is SGHAT, CDR2 FQNNGV.

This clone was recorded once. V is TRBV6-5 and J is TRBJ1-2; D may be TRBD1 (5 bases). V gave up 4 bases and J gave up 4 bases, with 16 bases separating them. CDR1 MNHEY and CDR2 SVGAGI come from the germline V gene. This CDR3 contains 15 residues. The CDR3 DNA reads TGTGCCAGCAGTTCCCCGGGGCAGGGCGCCTATGGCTACACCTTC. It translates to CASSSPGQGAYGYTF.

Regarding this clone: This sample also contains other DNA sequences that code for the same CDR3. CDR3 sequence: CASSEGIGGGWQFF. CDR3 nucleotides: TGTGCCAGCAGTGAAGGGATTGGGGGGGGGTGGCAGTTCTTC. The chain recombines TRBV2 with TRBJ2-1, with 7 bases identical to TRBD2. The V gene end was trimmed by 1 base and the J gene end by 12 bases; junction bases not matched to a gene: 9. The CDR3 has 14 amino acids. Looked up from germline, CDR1 is SNHLY and CDR2 is FYNNEI.

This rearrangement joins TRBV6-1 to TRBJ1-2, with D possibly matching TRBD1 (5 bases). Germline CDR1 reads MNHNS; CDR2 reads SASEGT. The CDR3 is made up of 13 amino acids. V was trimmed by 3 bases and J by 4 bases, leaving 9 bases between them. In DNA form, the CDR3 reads TGTGCCAGCAGTGAGAGGGGTTTCTATGGCTACACCTTC. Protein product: CASSERGFYGYTF.

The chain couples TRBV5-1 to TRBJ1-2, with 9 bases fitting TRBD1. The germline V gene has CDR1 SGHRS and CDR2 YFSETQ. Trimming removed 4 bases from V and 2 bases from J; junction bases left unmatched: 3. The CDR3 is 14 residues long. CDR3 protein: CASSVGQGNYGYTF. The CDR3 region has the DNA TGCGCCAGCAGCGTGGGACAGGGAAACTATGGCTACACCTTC.

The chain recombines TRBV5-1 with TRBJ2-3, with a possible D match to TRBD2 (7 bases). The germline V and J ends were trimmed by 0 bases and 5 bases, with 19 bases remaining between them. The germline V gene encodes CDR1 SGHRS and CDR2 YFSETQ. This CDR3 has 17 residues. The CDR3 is CASSLAGEGGRVDTQYF. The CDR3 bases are TGCGCCAGCAGCTTGGCGGGCGAGGGGGGGCGCGTAGATACGCAGTATTTT.

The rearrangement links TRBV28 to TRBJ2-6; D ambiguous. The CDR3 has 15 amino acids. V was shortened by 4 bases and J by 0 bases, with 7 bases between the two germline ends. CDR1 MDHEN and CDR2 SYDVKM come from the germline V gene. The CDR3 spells CASSWQLSGANVLTF. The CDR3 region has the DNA TGTGCCAGCAGTTGGCAGCTCTCTGGGGCCAACGTCCTGACTTTC.

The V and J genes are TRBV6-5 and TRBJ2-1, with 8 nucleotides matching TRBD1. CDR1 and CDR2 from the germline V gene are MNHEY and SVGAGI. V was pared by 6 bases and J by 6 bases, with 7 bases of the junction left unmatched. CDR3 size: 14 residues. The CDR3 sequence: CASRSLTGANEQFF. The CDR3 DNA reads TGTGCCAGCAGATCCCTGACAGGGGCCAATGAGCAGTTCTTC.

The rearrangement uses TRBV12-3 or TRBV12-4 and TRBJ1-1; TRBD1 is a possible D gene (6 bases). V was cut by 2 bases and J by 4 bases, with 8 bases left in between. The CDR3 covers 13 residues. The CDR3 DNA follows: TGTGCCAGCAGTTTAAGGGGGGCCACTGAAGCTTTCTTT. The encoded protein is CASSLRGATEAFF.

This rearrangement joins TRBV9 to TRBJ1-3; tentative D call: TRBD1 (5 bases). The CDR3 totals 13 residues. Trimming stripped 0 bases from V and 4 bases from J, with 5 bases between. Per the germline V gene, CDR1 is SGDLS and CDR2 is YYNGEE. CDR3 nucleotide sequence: TGTGCCAGCAGCGTAGGGGGCGGAAACACCATATATTTT. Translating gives CASSVGGGNTIYF.

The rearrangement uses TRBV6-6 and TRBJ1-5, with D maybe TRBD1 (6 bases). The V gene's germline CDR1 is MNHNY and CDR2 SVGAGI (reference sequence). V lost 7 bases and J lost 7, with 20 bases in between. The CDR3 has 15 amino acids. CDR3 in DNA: TGTGCCAGCACCCAAACGACAGGATCACGGCAGCCCCAGCATTTT. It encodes CASTQTTGSRQPQHF.